One T cell receptor (beta chain) is described in this entry. The antigen it binds to is not known. No much larger clone exists at a distance of one base, and base qualities are not known. The junction carries 12 bases between V and J, which are trimmed by 4 bases and 9 bases respectively. From the germline V gene, CDR1 is KGHDR and CDR2 is SFDVKD. Its CDR3 holds 13 amino acids, cysteine through phenylalanine. The sequence is cut down to CDR3 DNA, 39 bases in frame from base 1. TCRbeta CDR3 regions were amplified from genomic DNA by means of the immunoSEQ Assay, a bias-controlled multiplex PCR. As for the authors' bioinformatics: Nucleated cell counts per sample were estimated from amplification of reference gene primers within the assay. Sequence reads were collapsed and filtered to measure the absolute abundance of every unique TCRbeta CDR3 rearrangement. For each sample, productive Simpson clonality was calculated as the square root of Simpson's diversity index across productive rearrangements. The clones in this table, taken by TCRdb from immuneACCESS, are in-frame only. Not every clone is retained; where verified, under half of the shortfall comes from an unresolved V gene, and the cause of the rest is unknown. V and J calls and clone size are those listed in that table; D and trimming were worked out from the DNA. The sample table lists around 110,000 clones, over 70% of them with a count of one. The ten most abundant clones make up about 1% of the sample.

This specimen belongs to a study of blood T cell repertoires in COVID-19 (dated by TCRdb to 2018 to 2021). The study in broad terms: The collaborator samples originated in the United States, Italy and Spain and spanned the acute and convalescent phases of COVID-19. The material from the prospective study consisted of cDNA or gDNA derived from T cells, B-cell-depleted T cells, or PBMCs. The sample metadata nearly always contained a de-identified subject ID, COVID-19 status, age in years and sex. The dataset comprised deeply sampled blood TCRbeta repertoires from subjects exposed to, actively infected with, or recovered from COVID-19. The samples were drawn from two sources: the first 160 participants of the ongoing ImmuneRACE study, and 1,000 to 1,500 subjects contributed by 6 global collaborators. The repertoires were released in a freely available public database meant as a resource for research on the immune response to SARS-CoV-2. HLA class I and class II types, where available, came from metadata supplied by the sample provider rather than from assay-based typing.

General findings and caveats noted by the study authors: Clinical and demographic metadata were provided uncurated, with the amount varying by source and participant.

Whole blood was collected in K2EDTA tubes by collaborating institutions according to the institutions' own protocols. Collaborator samples were shipped for TCRbeta analysis as frozen whole blood, isolated PBMCs, or DNA extracted from either sample type. What was sequenced was peripheral blood. This TCR derives from a human donor with acute or convalescent COVID-19. The donor label of this sample is uncertain. The chain is made from TRBV24-1 and TRBJ1-3, with the D gene too uncertain to name. The CDR3 protein is CATSDPSTTTIYF. The DNA sequence is as follows: TGTGCCACCAGTGACCCCTCGACAACCACCATATATTTT.